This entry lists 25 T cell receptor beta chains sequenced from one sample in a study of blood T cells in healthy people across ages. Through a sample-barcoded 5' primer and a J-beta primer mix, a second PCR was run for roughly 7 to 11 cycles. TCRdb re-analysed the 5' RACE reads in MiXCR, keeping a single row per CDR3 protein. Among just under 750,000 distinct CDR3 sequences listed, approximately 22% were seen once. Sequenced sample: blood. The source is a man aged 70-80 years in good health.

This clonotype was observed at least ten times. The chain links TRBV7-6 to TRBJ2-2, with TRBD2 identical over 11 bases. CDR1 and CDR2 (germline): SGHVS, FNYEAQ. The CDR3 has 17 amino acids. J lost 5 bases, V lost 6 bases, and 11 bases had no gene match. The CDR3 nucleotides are TGTGCCAGCAGTTCTGGGATAGCGGGGGGGCTGACCGGGGAGCTGTTTTTT. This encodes CASSSGIAGGLTGELFF.

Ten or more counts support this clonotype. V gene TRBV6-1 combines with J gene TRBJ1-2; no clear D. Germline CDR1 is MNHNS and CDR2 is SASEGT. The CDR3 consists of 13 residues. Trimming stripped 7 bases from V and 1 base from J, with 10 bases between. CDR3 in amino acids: CASKPGHNYGYTF. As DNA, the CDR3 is TGTGCCAGCAAGCCAGGCCATAACTATGGCTACACCTTC.

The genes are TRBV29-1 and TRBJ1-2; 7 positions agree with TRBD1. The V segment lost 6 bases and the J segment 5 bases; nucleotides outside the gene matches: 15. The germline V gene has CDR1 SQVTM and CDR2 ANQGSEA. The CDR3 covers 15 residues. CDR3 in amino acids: CSVLGQPQRNYGYTF. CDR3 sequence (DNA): TGCAGCGTCTTGGGACAGCCGCAGCGAAATTATGGCTACACCTTC.

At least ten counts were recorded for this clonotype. The CDR3 bases are TGCGCCAGCAGCGGGGCCAGGGGCGAAAACACTGAAGCTTTCTTT. This codes for CASSGARGENTEAFF. This rearrangement joins TRBV4-1 to TRBJ1-1; TRBD1 might be the D (6 bases). The germline CDR1 and CDR2 sequences are MGHRA and YSYEKL. This CDR3 has 15 amino acids. Between the trimmed V and J ends, which lost 5 bases and 2 bases, there was a span of 15 bases.

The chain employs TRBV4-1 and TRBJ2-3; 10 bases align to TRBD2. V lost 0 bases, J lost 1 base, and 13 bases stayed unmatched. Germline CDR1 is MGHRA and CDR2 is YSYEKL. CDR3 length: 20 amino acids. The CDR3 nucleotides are TGCGCCAGCAGCCAAGATGGACAGCGGGGGGGCCGAATTCGCACAGATACGCAGTATTTT. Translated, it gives CASSQDGQRGGRIRTDTQYF.

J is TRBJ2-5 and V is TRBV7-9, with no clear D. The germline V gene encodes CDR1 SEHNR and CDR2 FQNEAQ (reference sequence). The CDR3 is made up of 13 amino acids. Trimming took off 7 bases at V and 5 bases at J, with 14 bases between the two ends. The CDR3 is CASTNYGSETQYF. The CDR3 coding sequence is TGTGCCAGCACCAATTATGGGTCTGAGACCCAGTACTTC.

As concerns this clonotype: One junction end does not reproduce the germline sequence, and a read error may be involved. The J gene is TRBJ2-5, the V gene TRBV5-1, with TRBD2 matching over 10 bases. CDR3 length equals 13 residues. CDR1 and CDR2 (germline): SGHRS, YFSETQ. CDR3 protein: CASRLAGEETQHF. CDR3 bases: TGCGCCAGCAGGCTAGCGGGAGAAGAGACCCAGCACTTC.

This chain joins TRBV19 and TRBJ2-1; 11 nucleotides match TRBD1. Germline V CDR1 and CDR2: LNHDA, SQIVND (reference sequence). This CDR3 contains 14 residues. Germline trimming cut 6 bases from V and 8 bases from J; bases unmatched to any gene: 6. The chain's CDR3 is CASRQRTGGYEQFF. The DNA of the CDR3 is TGTGCCAGTAGACAGAGGACAGGGGGCTATGAGCAGTTCTTC.

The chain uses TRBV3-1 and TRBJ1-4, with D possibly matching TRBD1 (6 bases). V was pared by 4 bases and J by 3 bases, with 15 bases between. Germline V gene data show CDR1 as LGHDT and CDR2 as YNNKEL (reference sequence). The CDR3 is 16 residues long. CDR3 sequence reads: CASSPGTGTPNEKLFF. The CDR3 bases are TGTGCCAGCAGCCCAGGAACAGGGACACCTAATGAAAAACTGTTTTTT.

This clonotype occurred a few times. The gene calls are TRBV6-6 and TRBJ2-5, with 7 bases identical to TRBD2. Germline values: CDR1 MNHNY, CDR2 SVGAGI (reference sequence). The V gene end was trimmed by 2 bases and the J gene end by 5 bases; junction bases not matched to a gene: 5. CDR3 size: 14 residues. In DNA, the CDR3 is TGTGCCAGCAGTTACACTGGGGGGGTCGAGACCCAGTACTTC. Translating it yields CASSYTGGVETQYF.

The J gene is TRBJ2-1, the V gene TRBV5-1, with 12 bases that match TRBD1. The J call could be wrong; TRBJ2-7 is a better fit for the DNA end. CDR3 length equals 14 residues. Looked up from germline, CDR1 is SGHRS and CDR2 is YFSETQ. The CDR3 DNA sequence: TGCGCCAGCAAAACGGGACAGGGGGCCCACGAGCAGTACTTC. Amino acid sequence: CASKTGQGAHEQYF.

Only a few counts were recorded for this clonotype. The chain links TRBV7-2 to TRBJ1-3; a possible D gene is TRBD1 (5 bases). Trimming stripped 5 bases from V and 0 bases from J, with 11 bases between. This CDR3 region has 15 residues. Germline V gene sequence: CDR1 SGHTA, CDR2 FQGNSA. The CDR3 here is CASSPDSLSGNTIYF. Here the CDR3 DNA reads TGTGCCAGCAGCCCAGACAGCCTCTCTGGAAACACCATATATTTT.

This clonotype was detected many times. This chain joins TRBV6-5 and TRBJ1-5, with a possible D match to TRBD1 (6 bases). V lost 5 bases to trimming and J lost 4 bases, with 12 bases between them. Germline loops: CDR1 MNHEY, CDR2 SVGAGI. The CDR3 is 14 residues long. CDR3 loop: CASSTGRGNQPQHF. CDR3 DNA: TGTGCCAGCAGTACGGGGAGGGGGAATCAGCCCCAGCATTTT.

As DNA, the CDR3 is TGTGCCAGCTCAGTCGACAGGGCAGGATCTGGGGCCAACGTCCTGACTTTC. This translates into CASSVDRAGSGANVLTF. The chain links TRBV18 to TRBJ2-6; 7 bases are a match to TRBD1. Per germline, CDR1 KGHSH and CDR2 LQKENI. CDR3 size: 17 residues. J lost 1 base, V lost 5 bases, and 8 bases had no gene match.

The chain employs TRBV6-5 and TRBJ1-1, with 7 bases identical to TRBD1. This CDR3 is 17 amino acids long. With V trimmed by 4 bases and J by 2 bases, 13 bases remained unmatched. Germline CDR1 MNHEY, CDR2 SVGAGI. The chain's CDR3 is CASSSHRGGWGNTEAFF. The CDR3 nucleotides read TGTGCCAGCAGTTCCCACAGGGGCGGTTGGGGAAACACTGAAGCTTTCTTT.

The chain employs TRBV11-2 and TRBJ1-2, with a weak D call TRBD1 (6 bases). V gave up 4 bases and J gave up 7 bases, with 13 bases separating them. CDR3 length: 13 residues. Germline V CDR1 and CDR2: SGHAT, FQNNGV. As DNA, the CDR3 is TGTGCCAGCAGCTACGGCTCCAGGGGTGGCTACACCTTC. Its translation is CASSYGSRGGYTF.

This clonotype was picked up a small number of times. CDR3 protein: CASRLGVETQYF. DNA for the CDR3: TGTGCCAGCAGGTTGGGGGTCGAGACCCAGTACTTC. This rearrangement joins TRBV28 to TRBJ2-5; D is possibly TRBD1 or TRBD2 (5 bases each). Per germline, CDR1 MDHEN and CDR2 SYDVKM. This CDR3 region has 12 residues. Trimming took off 6 bases at V and 5 bases at J, with 10 bases between the two ends.

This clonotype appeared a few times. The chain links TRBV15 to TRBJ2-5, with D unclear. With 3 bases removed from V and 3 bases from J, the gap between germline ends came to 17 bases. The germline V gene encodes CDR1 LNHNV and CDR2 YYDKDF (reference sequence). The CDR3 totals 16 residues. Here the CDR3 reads CATSSSGFGVKETQYF. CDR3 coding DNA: TGTGCCACCAGCAGCTCTGGGTTTGGAGTCAAAGAGACCCAGTACTTC.

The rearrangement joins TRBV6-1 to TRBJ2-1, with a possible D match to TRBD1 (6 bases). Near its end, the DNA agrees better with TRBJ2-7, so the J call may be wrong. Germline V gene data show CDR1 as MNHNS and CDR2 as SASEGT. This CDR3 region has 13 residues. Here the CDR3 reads CASSGQRTYEQYF. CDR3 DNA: TGTGCCAGCAGCGGACAGCGAACCTACGAGCAGTACTTC.

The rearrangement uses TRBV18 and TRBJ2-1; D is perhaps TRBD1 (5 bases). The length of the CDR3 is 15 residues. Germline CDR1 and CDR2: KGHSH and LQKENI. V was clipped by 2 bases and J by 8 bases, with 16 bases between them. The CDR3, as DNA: TGTGCCAGCTCACCAGGGGCGGCCTCAGTCGATGAGCAGTTCTTC. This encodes CASSPGAASVDEQFF.

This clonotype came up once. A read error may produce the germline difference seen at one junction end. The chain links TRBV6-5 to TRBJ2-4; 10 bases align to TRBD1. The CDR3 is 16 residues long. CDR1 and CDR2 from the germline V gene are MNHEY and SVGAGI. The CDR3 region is CVSRPGTGVTKNIQYF. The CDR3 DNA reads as TGTGTCAGCAGACCTGGGACAGGGGTAACCAAAAACATTCAGTACTTC.

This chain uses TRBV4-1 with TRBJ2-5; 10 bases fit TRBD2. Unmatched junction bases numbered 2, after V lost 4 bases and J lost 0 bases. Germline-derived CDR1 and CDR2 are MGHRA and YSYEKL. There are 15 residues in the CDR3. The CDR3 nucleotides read TGCGCCAGCAGCCCTAGCGGGAGTAACCAAGAGACCCAGTACTTC. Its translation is CASSPSGSNQETQYF.

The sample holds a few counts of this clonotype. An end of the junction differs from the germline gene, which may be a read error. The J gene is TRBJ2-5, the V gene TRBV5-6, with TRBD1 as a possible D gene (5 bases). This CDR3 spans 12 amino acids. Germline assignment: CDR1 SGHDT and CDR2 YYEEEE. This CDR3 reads CASSPWGYEQFF. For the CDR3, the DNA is TGTGCCAGCAGTCCCTGGGGCTATGAGCAGTTCTTT.

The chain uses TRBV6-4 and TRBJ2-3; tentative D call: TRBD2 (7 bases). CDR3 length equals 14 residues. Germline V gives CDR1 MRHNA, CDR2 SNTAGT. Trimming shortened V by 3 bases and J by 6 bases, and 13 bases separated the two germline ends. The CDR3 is CASSDAGAGDTQYF. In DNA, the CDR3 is TGTGCCAGCAGTGATGCGGGGGCCGGGGATACGCAGTATTTT.

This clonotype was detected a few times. The CDR3 DNA reads as TGTGCCAGCAGTTTGCCGACTAGTGGGGCGGGGACCCAGTACTTC. It translates to CASSLPTSGAGTQYF. This sequence joins TRBV12-3 or TRBV12-4 and TRBJ2-5, with D maybe TRBD2 (6 bases). Trimming stripped 3 bases from V and 7 bases from J, with 18 bases between. The CDR3 is 15 amino acids.